This TCR beta chain was observed in a study of patients and donors after allogeneic stem cell transplantation. Ten or more counts support this clonotype. TCRdb independently ran MiXCR on the RT-PCR reads; one entry per CDR3 protein. The sample shows 200,000 to 250,000 distinct CDR3 sequences, around an eighth of them seen only once. CDR3 length: 14 residues. Germline values: CDR1 LNHDA, CDR2 SQIVND (reference sequence). V lost 0 bases to trimming and J lost 4 bases, with 9 bases between them. Sequencing input: blood, either unsorted or a sorted T cell fraction (not recorded which). The clonotype was recovered from a human donor who was either an allogeneic HSCT recipient or a stem cell or donor lymphocyte infusion donor (not recorded which). It is not recorded whose cells these are; they may come from a transplant donor. The rearrangement uses TRBV19 and TRBJ1-2; D call uncertain. CDR3 amino acids: CASSIDGNSYGYTF. The CDR3, as DNA: TGTGCCAGTAGTATAGACGGGAATTCCTATGGCTACACCTTC. The whole variable domain, remainder taken from reference TRBV19 and TRBJ1-2, is DGGITQSPKYLFRKEGQNVTLSCEQNLNHDAMYWYRQDPGQGLRLIYYSQIVNDFQKGDIAEGYSVSREKKESFPLTVTSAQKNPTAFYLCASSIDGNSYGYTFGSGTRLTVV.